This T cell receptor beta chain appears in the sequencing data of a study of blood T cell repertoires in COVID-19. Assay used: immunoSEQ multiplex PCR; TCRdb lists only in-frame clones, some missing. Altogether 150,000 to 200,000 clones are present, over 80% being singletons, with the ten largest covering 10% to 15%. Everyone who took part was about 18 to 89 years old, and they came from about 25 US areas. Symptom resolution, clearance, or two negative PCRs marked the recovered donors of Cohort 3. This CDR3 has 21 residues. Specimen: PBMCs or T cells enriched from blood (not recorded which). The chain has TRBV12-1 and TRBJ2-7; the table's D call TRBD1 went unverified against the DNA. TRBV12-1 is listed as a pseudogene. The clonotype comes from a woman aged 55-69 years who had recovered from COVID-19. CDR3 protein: CASSLGQTGAVGYPGFYEQYF. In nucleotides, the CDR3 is TGTGCCAGCAGCTTGGGCCAGACAGGGGCTGTGGGGTACCCGGGTTTTTACGAGCAGTACTTC.